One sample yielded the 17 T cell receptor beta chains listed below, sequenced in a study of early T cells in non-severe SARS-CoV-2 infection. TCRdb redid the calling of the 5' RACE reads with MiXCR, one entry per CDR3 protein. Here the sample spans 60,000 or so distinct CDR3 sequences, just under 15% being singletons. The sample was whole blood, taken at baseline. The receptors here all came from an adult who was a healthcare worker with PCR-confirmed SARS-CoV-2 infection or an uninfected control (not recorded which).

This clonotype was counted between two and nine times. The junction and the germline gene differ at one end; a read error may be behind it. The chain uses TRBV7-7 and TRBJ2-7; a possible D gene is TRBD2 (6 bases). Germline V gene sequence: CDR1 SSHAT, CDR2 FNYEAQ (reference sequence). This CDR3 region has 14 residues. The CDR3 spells CASSPGGPSGEQYF. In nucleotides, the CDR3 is TGTGCTAGCAGCCCCGGGGGTCCGTCGGGCGAGCAGTACTTC.

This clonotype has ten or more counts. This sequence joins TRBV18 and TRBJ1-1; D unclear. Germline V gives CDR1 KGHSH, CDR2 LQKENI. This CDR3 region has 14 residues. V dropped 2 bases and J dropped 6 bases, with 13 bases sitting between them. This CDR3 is CASSPTAGFPEAFF. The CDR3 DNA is TGTGCCAGCTCACCAACAGCTGGCTTCCCTGAAGCTTTCTTT.

CDR3 residues: CASKADPENTEAFF. The CDR3 DNA follows: TGTGCCAGTAAGGCAGACCCCGAGAACACTGAAGCTTTCTTT. This chain uses TRBV19 with TRBJ1-1, with unresolved D. CDR1 and CDR2 (germline): LNHDA, SQIVND (reference sequence). V lost 7 bases and J lost 1, with 13 bases in between. CDR3 size: 14 residues. The variable domain in full, with the rest retrieved from reference TRBV19 and TRBJ1-1, is DGGITQSPKYLFRKEGQNVTLSCEQNLNHDAMYWYRQDPGQGLRLIYYSQIVNDFQKGDIAEGYSVSREKKESFPLTVTSAQKNPTAFYLCASKADPENTEAFFGQGTRLTVV.

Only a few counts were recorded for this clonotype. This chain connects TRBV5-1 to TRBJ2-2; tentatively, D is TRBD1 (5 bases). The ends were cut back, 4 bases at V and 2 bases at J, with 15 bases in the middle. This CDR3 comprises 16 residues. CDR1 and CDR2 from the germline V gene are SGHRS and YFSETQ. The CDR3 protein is CASSRVSTGNTGELFF. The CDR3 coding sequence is TGCGCCAGCAGCCGGGTATCCACAGGAAACACCGGGGAGCTGTTTTTT.

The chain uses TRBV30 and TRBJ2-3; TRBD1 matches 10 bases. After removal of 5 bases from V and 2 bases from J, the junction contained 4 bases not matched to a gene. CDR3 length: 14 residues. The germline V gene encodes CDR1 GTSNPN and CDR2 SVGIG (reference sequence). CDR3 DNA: TGTGCCTGGGGGACAGGGGCGAACACAGATACGCAGTATTTT. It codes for CAWGTGANTDTQYF.

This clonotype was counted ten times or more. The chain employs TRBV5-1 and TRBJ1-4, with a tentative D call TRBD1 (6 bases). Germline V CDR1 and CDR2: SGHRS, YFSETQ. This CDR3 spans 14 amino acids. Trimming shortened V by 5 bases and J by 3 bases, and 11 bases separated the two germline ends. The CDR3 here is CASRSQGANEKLFF. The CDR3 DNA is TGCGCCAGCAGATCACAGGGAGCTAATGAAAAACTGTTTTTT.

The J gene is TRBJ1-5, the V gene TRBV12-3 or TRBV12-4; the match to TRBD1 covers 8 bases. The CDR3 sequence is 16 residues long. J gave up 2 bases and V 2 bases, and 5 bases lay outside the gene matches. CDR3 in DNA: TGTGCCAGCAGTTTATTGGGACAGGTTGGCAATCAGCCCCAGCATTTT. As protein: CASSLLGQVGNQPQHF.

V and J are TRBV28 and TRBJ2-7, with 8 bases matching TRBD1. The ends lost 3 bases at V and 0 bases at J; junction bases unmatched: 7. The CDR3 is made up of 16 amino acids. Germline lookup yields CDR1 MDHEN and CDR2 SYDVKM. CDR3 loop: CASSLPQGAGSYEQYF. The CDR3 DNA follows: TGTGCCAGCAGTTTGCCTCAGGGGGCGGGCTCCTACGAGCAGTACTTC.

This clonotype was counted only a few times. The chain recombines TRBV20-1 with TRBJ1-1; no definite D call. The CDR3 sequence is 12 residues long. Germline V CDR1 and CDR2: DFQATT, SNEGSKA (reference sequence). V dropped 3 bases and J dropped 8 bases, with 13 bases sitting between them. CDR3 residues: CSASRHTSEAFF. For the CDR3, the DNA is TGCAGTGCTAGTAGACACACCTCAGAAGCTTTCTTT.

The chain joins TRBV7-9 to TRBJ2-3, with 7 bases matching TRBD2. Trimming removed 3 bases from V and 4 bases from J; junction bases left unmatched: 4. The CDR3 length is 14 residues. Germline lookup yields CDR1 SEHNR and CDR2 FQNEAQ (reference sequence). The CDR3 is CASSFGGGADTQYF. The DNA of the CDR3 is TGTGCCAGCAGCTTCGGGGGAGGGGCAGATACGCAGTATTTT.

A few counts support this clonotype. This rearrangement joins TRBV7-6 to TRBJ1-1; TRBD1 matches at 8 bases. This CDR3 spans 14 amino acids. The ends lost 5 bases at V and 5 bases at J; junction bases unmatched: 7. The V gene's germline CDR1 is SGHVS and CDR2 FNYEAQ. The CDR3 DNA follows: TGTGCCAGCAGCCTCCAGGGGGCGAGTACTGAAGCTTTCTTT. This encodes CASSLQGASTEAFF. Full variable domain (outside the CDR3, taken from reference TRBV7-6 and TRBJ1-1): GAGVSQSPRYKVTKRGQDVALRCDPISGHVSLYWYRQALGQGPEFLTYFNYEAQQDKSGLPNDRFSAERPEGSISTLTIQRTEQRDSAMYRCASSLQGASTEAFFGQGTRLTVV.

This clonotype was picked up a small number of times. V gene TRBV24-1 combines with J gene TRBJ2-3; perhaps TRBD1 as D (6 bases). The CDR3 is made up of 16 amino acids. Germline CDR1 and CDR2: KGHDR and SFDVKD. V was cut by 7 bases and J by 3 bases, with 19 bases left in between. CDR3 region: CATRPTTTGGTDTQYF. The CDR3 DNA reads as TGTGCCACCAGACCAACAACGACAGGCGGTACAGATACGCAGTATTTT.

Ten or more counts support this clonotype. Written as DNA, the CDR3 is TGTGCCAGCAGCTTAGACCACCTCGGGACTCTTTACAATGAGCAGTTCTTC. Translation gives CASSLDHLGTLYNEQFF. The chain recombines TRBV11-2 with TRBJ2-1, with D perhaps TRBD2 (6 bases). Trimming removed 0 bases from V and 4 bases from J, with 16 bases in between. Germline CDR1 reads SGHAT; CDR2 reads FQNNGV. CDR3 size: 17 residues.

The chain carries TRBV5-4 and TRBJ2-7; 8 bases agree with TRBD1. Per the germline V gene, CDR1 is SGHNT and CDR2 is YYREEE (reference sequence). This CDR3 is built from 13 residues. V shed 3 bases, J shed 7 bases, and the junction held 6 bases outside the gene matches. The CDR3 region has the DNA TGTGCCAGCAGCTCGCGGACAGGGAGAGAGCAGTACTTC. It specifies CASSSRTGREQYF.

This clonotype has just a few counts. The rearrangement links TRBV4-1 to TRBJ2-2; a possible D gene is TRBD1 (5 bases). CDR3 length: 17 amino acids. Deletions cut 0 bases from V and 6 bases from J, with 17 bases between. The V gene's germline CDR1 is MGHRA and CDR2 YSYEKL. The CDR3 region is CASSQDKGASFPGELFF. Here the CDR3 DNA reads TGCGCCAGCAGCCAAGATAAAGGGGCTTCTTTCCCCGGGGAGCTGTTTTTT.

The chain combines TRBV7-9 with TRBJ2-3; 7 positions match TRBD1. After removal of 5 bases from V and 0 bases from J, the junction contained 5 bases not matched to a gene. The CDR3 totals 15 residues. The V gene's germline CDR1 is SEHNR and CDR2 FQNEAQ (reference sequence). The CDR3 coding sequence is TGTGCCAGCAGCAAACAGGGGATTAGCACAGATACGCAGTATTTT. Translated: CASSKQGISTDTQYF.

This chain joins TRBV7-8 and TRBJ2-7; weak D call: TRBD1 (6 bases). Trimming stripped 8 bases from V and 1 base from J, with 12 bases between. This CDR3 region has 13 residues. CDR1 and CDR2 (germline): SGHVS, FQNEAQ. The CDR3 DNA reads TGTGCCAGCGGGGACATGCTTTCCTACGAGCAGTACTTC. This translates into CASGDMLSYEQYF.